Each of the 16 T cell receptor beta chains below was sequenced from the same sample in a study of cytomegalovirus exposure and HLA in healthy donors. Sequenced by immunoSEQ multiplex PCR; TCRdb stores in-frame clones only, minus some. The sample yields approximately 82,000 clones, about 95% seen once. The sequenced material came from PBMCs. The receptor source for this set is a woman aged 18-35 years in good health and CMV-seronegative.

The V gene is TRBV11-2, the J gene TRBJ1-1; the D gene is possibly TRBD1 (5 bases). CDR1 and CDR2 from the germline V gene are SGHAT and FQNNGV. V shed 6 bases and J shed 2 bases, with 13 bases lying between them. The CDR3 covers 14 residues. CDR3 coding DNA: TGTGCCAGCAGAGGGAACAGGCGTAACACTGAAGCTTTCTTT. This translates into CASRGNRRNTEAFF.

This clone was counted a single time. The chain employs TRBV28 and TRBJ1-2; D perhaps matches TRBD1 (5 bases). CDR3 length equals 15 residues. Per germline, CDR1 MDHEN and CDR2 SYDVKM. The V and J ends lost 4 bases and 0 bases respectively, with 12 bases between them. The DNA for the CDR3 is TGTGCCAGCAGTTCCCCCCCAGGGTCTAACTATGGCTACACCTTC. The encoded protein is CASSSPPGSNYGYTF.

CDR3 nucleotide sequence: TGTGCCAGCAGTGCCCCAGGGGGGTCCAAAAACATTCAGTACTTC. Translating it yields CASSAPGGSKNIQYF. The chain links TRBV6-5 to TRBJ2-4, with D possibly being TRBD1 (7 bases). The CDR3 is 15 residues long. Germline CDR1 MNHEY, CDR2 SVGAGI. Trimming shortened V by 5 bases and J by 2 bases, and 13 bases separated the two germline ends.

This chain connects TRBV4-3 to TRBJ1-1, with 7 bases identical to TRBD1. V was pared by 3 bases and J by 4 bases, with 11 bases of the junction left unmatched. Looked up from germline, CDR1 is LGHNA and CDR2 is YSLEER. The CDR3 is made up of 16 amino acids. Here the CDR3 DNA reads TGCGCCAGCAGCCAGGATACTACAGGGGTTGGCACTGAAGCTTTCTTT. This sequence encodes CASSQDTTGVGTEAFF.

V is TRBV15 and J is TRBJ1-2, with 7 bases lining up with TRBD1. The CDR3 extends over 14 amino acids. With 1 base clipped from V and 3 bases from J, the junction kept 2 bases outside the gene matches. Germline CDR1 and CDR2: LNHNV and YYDKDF (reference sequence). CDR3 coding DNA: TGTGCCACCAGCAGAGGGCAGGGGGACTATGGCTACACCTTC. It is translated as CATSRGQGDYGYTF. The full variable domain, with the rest looked up from reference TRBV15 and TRBJ1-2, is DAMVIQNPRYQVTQFGKPVTLSCSQTLNHNVMYWYQQKSSQAPKLLFHYYDKDFNNEADTPDNFQSRRPNTSFCFLDIRSPGLGDTAMYLCATSRGQGDYGYTFGSGTRLTVV.

A single count supports this clone. This chain connects TRBV7-2 to TRBJ2-7; D is unresolved. CDR3 length equals 14 residues. V was clipped by 3 bases and J by 1 base, with 10 bases between them. Germline lookup yields CDR1 SGHTA and CDR2 FQGNSA. In nucleotides, the CDR3 is TGTGCCAGCAGCTTCCTTACTTTTTCCTACGAGCAGTACTTC. This encodes CASSFLTFSYEQYF.

This rearrangement joins TRBV5-4 to TRBJ1-2; 8 bases agree with TRBD1. V lost 1 base to trimming and J lost 4 bases; unmatched junction nucleotides: 12. The CDR3 loop spans 17 amino acids. The V gene's germline CDR1 is SGHNT and CDR2 YYREEE (reference sequence). The CDR3, as DNA: TGTGCCAGCAGCTTGAGGGGGGACAGGAGGCCTCCCTATGGCTACACCTTC. Translating it yields CASSLRGDRRPPYGYTF.

The chain links TRBV28 to TRBJ1-2; D is uncertain. V was clipped by 5 bases and J by 5 bases, with 15 bases between them. Germline assignment: CDR1 MDHEN and CDR2 SYDVKM. The CDR3 is 14 amino acids. The CDR3 nucleotides read TGTGCCAGCAGTACCTCGGTTGCGGGGTATGGCTACACCTTC. Translation gives CASSTSVAGYGYTF.

The rearrangement joins TRBV7-2 to TRBJ2-5; D ambiguous. The CDR3 sequence is 14 residues long. Trimming stripped 2 bases from V and 1 base from J, with 8 bases between. Looked up from germline, CDR1 is SGHTA and CDR2 is FQGNSA. The CDR3 protein is CASSLKRIQETQYF. CDR3 nucleotides: TGTGCCAGCAGCTTAAAGAGGATCCAAGAGACCCAGTACTTC.

This chain links TRBV30 with TRBJ1-2; a weak D match, TRBD1 (5 bases). From germline, CDR1 is GTSNPN and CDR2 SVGIG (reference sequence). The germline V and J ends were trimmed by 8 bases and 2 bases, with 15 bases remaining between them. The CDR3 loop spans 13 amino acids. This chain's CDR3 is CASRGGKNYGYTF. CDR3 nucleotide sequence: TGTGCCAGCCGTGGGGGGAAAAACTATGGCTACACCTTC. The complete variable domain, with remaining parts taken from reference TRBV30 and TRBJ1-2, reads SQTIHQWPATLVQPVGSPLSLECTVEGTSNPNLYWYRQAAGRGLQLLFYSVGIGQISSEVPQNLSASRPQDRQFILSSKKLLLSDSGFYLCASRGGKNYGYTFGSGTRLTVV.

The V call is TRBV4-3, the J call TRBJ1-3; tentative D call: TRBD1 (6 bases). The CDR3 contains 16 residues. Germline values: CDR1 LGHNA, CDR2 YSLEER. Between the trimmed V and J ends, which lost 0 bases and 4 bases, there was a span of 13 bases. The CDR3 spells CASSQDWGQGGNTIYF. The DNA of the CDR3 is TGCGCCAGCAGCCAAGATTGGGGGCAAGGGGGAAACACCATATATTTT.

This rearrangement joins TRBV4-2 to TRBJ2-2, with 14 bases fitting TRBD2. The CDR3 extends over 17 amino acids. Germline loops: CDR1 LGHNA, CDR2 YNFKEQ. J lost 5 bases, V lost 0 bases, and 2 bases had no gene match. DNA of the CDR3: TGTGCCAGCAGCCAAGATCGACTAGCGGGAGGGACCGGGGAGCTGTTTTTT. Amino acid sequence: CASSQDRLAGGTGELFF.

This chain uses TRBV19 with TRBJ1-4, with 7 bases matching TRBD1. The V gene's germline CDR1 is LNHDA and CDR2 SQIVND (reference sequence). The V gene end was trimmed by 6 bases and the J gene end by 6 bases; junction bases not matched to a gene: 7. The CDR3 is 14 residues long. The CDR3 region is CASRPGQTYEKLFF. DNA for the CDR3: TGTGCCAGTAGGCCGGGACAGACGTATGAAAAACTGTTTTTT.

The J gene is TRBJ2-5, the V gene TRBV7-9; D is ambiguous. V was pared by 0 bases and J by 5 bases, with 10 bases between. The CDR3 sequence is 14 residues long. Germline V lookup: CDR1 SEHNR, CDR2 FQNEAQ (reference sequence). CDR3 nucleotides: TGTGCCAGCAGCTTAGCTTCCGGTACCGAGACCCAGTACTTC. It yields the protein CASSLASGTETQYF.

The chain is built from TRBV7-2 and TRBJ1-2; D ambiguous. The CDR3 loop spans 12 amino acids. Trimming pared 5 bases from V and 7 bases from J, leaving 11 bases between. Per the germline V gene, CDR1 is SGHTA and CDR2 is FQGNSA. CDR3 protein: CASSPRHAGYTF. CDR3 nucleotide sequence: TGTGCCAGCAGCCCGCGTCACGCTGGCTACACCTTC.

The rearrangement joins TRBV19 to TRBJ2-7, with a weak D call TRBD2 (6 bases). V lost 9 bases and J lost 6, with 15 bases in between. Germline loops: CDR1 LNHDA, CDR2 SQIVND (reference sequence). CDR3 size: 12 residues. In nucleotides, the CDR3 is TGTGCCAGCGGACCGCGGGGCGGCGAGCAGTACTTC. Translating it yields CASGPRGGEQYF.